This TCR beta chain originates from a study of blood T cell repertoires in COVID-19. Data came from immunoSEQ multiplex PCR; TCRdb stores just in-frame clones and leaves some out. Among 290,000 or so clones listed, 90% were seen once. Cohort assignment relied on participant-reported clinical history. This clone came up once. Trimming left V 2 bases short and J 3 bases short, with 15 bases between. CDR1 SGHTS and CDR2 YDEGEE come from the germline V gene. The CDR3 covers 16 residues. Material for sequencing was PBMCs or T cells enriched from blood (not recorded which). This chain joins TRBV5-8 and TRBJ1-3; tentatively, D is TRBD1 (5 bases). This TCR was sampled from a woman in her late teens or twenties with acute COVID-19. CDR3 bases: TGTGCCAGCAGCTTCCGCGACAGTGTTAGTGGAAACACCATATATTTT. Translating gives CASSFRDSVSGNTIYF.